This T cell receptor beta chain was identified during a study of blood T cell repertoires in COVID-19 (TCRdb year 2020). Turning to the overall study: Collaborator samples came from the United States, Italy and Spain and covered acute and convalescent phases of COVID-19. A de-identified subject ID, COVID-19 status, age in years and sex were almost always included in the sample metadata. The prospective study material was composed of cDNA or gDNA derived from T cells, B-cell-depleted T cells, or PBMCs. Where available, HLA class I and class II types were obtained from metadata supplied by the sample provider rather than from assay-based typing. The samples were drawn from two sources: the first 160 participants of the ongoing ImmuneRACE study, and about 1,300 subjects contributed by 6 global collaborators. A freely available public database, intended as a resource for researchers studying the immune response to SARS-CoV-2, is where the repertoires were released. Subjects who had been exposed to COVID-19, were actively infected with it, or had recovered from it provided the deeply sampled blood TCRbeta repertoires that made up the dataset. Summary of the overall study and its limitations: The amount of clinical and demographic metadata varied by source and participant and was provided uncurated.

As to this clone: Its cognate antigen has yet to be identified. Per-nucleotide qualities are absent, and no much larger clonotype sits a single base away.

TCRbeta CDR3 regions were amplified from genomic DNA using the immunoSEQ Assay, a bias-controlled multiplex PCR. As for the authors' bioinformatics: The number of nucleated cells in each sample was estimated by amplification of reference gene primers within the assay. Sequence reads were collapsed and filtered to measure the absolute abundance of every unique TCRbeta CDR3 rearrangement. For each sample, productive Simpson clonality was calculated by taking the square root of Simpson's diversity index across productive rearrangements. TCRdb mirrors the immuneACCESS table, restricted to in-frame sequences. Some clones are absent from its copies; in checked studies, under half trace to an unresolved V gene, and the reason for the others is unknown. The V and J calls and clone size are taken from that table; D and trimming were inferred from the DNA. The sample table lists under 300,000 clones, about 91% of them with a count of one. Jointly, the top ten make up around 4.6% of the sample.

The CDR3 covers 12 residues, taking in both the cysteine and the phenylalanine. Left in the record is the CDR3 DNA by itself, 36 bases read in frame from the first base. Trimming costs V 0 bases and J 7 bases, and their ends lie 7 bases apart. The germline V gene (reference sequence) gives CDR1 as GTSNPN and CDR2 as SVGIG. Another Seattle source contributed samples from volunteer blood donors who had recovered from COVID-19. Each collaborating institution followed its own protocols to collect whole blood in K2EDTA tubes. For TCRbeta analysis, collaborator samples were shipped as frozen whole blood, as isolated PBMCs, or as DNA extracted from either sample type.

This TCR came from a woman aged 35 to 49 who had recovered from COVID-19. In this chain, TRBV30 is recombined with TRBJ1-3, with the D gene not confidently named. Material: peripheral blood. CDR3 loop: CAWSVYANTIYF. The DNA reads TGTGCCTGGAGTGTGTACGCGAACACCATATATTTT. Beyond the CDR3, the reference TRBV30 and TRBJ1-3 genes provide the residues; the full variable domain reads: SQTIHQWPATLVQPVGSPLSLECTVEGTSNPNLYWYRQAAGRGLQLLFYSVGIGQISSEVPQNLSASRPQDRQFILSSKKLLLSDSGFYLCAWSVYANTIYFGEGSWLTVV.